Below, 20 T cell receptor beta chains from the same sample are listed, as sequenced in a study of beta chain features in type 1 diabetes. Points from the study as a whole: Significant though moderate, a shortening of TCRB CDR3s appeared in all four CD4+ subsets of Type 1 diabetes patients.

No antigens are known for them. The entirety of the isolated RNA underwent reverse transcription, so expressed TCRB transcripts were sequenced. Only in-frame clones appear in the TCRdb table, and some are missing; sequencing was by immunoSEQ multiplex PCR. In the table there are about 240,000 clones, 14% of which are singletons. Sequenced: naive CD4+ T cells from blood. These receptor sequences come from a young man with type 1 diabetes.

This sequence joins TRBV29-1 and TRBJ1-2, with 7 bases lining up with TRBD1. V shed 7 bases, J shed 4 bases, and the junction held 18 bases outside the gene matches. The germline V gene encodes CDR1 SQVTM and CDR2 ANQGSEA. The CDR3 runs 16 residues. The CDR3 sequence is CSAGQSYGRRSYGYTF. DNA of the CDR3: TGCAGCGCGGGACAGTCCTATGGCAGGAGGAGCTATGGCTACACCTTC.

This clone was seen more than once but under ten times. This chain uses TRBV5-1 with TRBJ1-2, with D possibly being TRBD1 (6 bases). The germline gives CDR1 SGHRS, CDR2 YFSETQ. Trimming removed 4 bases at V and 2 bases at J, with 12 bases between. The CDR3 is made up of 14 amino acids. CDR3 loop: CASSESTGNYGYTF. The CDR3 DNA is TGCGCCAGCAGCGAAAGTACAGGGAACTATGGCTACACCTTC.

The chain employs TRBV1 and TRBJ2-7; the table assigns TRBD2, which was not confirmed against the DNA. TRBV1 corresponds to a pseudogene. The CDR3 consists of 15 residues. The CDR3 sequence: CTSSEADNPPYEQYF. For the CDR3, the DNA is TGCACCAGCAGCGAGGCGGATAATCCCCCCTACGAGCAGTACTTC.

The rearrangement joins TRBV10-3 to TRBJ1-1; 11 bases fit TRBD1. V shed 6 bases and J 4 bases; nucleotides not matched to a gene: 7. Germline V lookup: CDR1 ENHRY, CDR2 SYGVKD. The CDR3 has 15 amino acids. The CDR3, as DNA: TGTGCCATCAGCTCCTCCGGGACAGGGGGCACTGAAGCTTTCTTT. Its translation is CAISSSGTGGTEAFF.

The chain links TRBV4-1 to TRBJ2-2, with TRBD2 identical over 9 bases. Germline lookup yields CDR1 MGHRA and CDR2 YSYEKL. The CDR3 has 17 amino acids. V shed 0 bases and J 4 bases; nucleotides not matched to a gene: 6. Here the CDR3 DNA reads TGCGCCAGCAGCCAAGATCGCGGGACTAGCCGCACCGGGGAGCTGTTTTTT. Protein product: CASSQDRGTSRTGELFF.

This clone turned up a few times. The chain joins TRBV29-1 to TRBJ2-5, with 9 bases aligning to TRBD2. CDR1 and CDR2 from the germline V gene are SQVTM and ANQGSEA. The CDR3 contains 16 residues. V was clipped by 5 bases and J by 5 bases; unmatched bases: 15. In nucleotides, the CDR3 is TGCAGCGTTTTAGGGGCAGCGGGAGGCCGCATGGAGACCCAGTACTTC. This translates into CSVLGAAGGRMETQYF.

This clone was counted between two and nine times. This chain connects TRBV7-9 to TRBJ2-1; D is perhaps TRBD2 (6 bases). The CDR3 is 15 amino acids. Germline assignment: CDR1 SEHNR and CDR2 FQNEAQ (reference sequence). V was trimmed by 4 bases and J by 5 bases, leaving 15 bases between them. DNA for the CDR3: TGTGCCAGCAGCTCCCGGACTACAACCGACAATGAGCAGTTCTTC. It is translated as CASSSRTTTDNEQFF. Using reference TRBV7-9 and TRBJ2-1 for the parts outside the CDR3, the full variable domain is DTGVSQNPRHKITKRGQNVTFRCDPISEHNRLYWYRQTLGQGPEFLTYFQNEAQLEKSRLLSDRFSAERPKGSFSTLEIQRTEQGDSAMYLCASSSRTTTDNEQFFGPGTRLTVL.

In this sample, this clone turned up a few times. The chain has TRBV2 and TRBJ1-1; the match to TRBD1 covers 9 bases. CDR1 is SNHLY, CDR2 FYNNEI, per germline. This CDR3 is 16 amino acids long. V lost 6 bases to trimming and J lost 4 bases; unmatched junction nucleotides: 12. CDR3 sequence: CASSGTGFRTGTEAFF. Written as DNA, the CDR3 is TGTGCCAGCAGCGGGACAGGGTTCCGAACTGGCACTGAAGCTTTCTTT.

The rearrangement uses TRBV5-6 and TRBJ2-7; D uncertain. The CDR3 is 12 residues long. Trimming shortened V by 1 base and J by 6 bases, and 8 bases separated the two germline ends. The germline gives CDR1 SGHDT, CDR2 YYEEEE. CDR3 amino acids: CASSLTVSEQYF. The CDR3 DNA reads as TGTGCCAGCAGCTTGACAGTTTCCGAGCAGTACTTC.

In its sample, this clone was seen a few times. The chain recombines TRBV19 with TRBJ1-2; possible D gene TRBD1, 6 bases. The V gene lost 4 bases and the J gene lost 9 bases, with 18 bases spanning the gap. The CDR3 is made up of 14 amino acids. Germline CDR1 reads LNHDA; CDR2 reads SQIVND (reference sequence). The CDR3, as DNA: TGTGCCAGTAGTACCGGACAGAGGGAAAAACGCTACACCTTC. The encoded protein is CASSTGQREKRYTF.

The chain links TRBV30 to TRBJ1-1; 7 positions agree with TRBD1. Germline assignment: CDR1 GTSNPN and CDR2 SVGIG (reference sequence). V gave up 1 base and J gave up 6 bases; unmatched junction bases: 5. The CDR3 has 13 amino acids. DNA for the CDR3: TGTGCCTGGAGTGAACAGGGGCCCGCTGAAGCTTTCTTT. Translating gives CAWSEQGPAEAFF. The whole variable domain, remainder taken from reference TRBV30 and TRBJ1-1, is SQTIHQWPATLVQPVGSPLSLECTVEGTSNPNLYWYRQAAGRGLQLLFYSVGIGQISSEVPQNLSASRPQDRQFILSSKKLLLSDSGFYLCAWSEQGPAEAFFGQGTRLTVV.

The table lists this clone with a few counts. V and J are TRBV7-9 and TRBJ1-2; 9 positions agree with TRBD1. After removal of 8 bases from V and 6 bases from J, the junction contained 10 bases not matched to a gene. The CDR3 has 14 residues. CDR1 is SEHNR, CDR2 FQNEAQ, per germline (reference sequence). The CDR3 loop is CASVKGQGLDGYTF. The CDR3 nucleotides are TGTGCCAGCGTGAAGGGACAGGGTCTCGATGGCTACACCTTC.

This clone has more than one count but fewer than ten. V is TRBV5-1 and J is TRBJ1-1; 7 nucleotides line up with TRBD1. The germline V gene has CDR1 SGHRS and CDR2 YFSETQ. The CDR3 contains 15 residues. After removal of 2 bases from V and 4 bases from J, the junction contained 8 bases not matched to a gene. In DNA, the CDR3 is TGCGCCAGCAGCTTCGGGGACAGTTTAAGCACTGAAGCTTTCTTT. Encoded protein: CASSFGDSLSTEAFF. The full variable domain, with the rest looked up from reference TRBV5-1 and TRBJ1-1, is KAGVTQTPRYLIKTRGQQVTLSCSPISGHRSVSWYQQTPGQGLQFLFEYFSETQRNKGNFPGRFSGRQFSNSRSEMNVSTLELGDSALYLCASSFGDSLSTEAFFGQGTRLTVV.

This chain's CDR3 is CASSQEPGGEGKLFF. The CDR3 nucleotides read TGCGCCAGCAGCCAAGAGCCCGGGGGTGAGGGAAAACTGTTTTTT. The chain is built from TRBV4-1 and TRBJ1-4; possibly TRBD1 for D (5 bases). Trimming shortened V by 0 bases and J by 10 bases, and 15 bases separated the two germline ends. CDR1 MGHRA and CDR2 YSYEKL come from the germline V gene. The CDR3 totals 15 residues.

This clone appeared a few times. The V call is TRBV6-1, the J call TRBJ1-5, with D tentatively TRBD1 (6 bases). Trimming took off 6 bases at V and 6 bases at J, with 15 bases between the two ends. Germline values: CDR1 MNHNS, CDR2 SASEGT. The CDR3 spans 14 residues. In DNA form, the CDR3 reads TGTGCCAGCAGGGAACAGGGAGCGGGTCAGCCCCAGCATTTT. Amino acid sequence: CASREQGAGQPQHF.

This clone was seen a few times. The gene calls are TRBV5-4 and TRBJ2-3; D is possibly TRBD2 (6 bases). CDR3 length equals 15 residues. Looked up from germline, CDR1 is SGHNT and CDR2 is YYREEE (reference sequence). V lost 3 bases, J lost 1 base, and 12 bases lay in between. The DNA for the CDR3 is TGTGCCAGCAGCTCCGGAGGGCGGGGCACAGATACGCAGTATTTT. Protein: CASSSGGRGTDTQYF.

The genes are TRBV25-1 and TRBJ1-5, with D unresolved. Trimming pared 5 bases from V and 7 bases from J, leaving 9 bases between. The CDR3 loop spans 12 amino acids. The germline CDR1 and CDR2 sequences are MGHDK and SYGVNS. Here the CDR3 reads CASSRGSQPQHF. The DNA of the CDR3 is TGTGCCAGCAGTCGGGGAAGCCAGCCCCAGCATTTT.

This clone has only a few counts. The CDR3 DNA follows: TGTGCCAGCAGCGTAGGGCTAGCGGGGGGGCCCTACGAGCAGTACTTC. Translating it yields CASSVGLAGGPYEQYF. This chain links TRBV9 with TRBJ2-7; 12 bases match TRBD2. J gave up 2 bases and V 0 bases, and 3 bases lay outside the gene matches. CDR1 is SGDLS, CDR2 YYNGEE, per germline. The CDR3 is made up of 16 amino acids.

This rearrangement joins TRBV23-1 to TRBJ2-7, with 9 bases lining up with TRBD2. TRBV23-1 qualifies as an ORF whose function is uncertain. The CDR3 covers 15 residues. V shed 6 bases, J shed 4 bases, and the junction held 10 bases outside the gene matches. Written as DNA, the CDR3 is TGCGCCAGCAGGGCGGACTTGCGGGAGGGGTACGAGCAGTACTTC. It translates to CASRADLREGYEQYF.

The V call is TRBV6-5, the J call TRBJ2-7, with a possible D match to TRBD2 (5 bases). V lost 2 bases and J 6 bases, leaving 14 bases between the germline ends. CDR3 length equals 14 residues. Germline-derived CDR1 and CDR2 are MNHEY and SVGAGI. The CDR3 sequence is CASSYLLEASEQYF. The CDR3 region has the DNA TGTGCCAGCAGTTACCTACTAGAGGCAAGCGAGCAGTACTTC.